This entry describes one TCR beta chain. Its target is not known. Germline V lookup: CDR1 SEHNR, CDR2 FQNEAQ (reference sequence). The CDR3 is 18 residues long. V trimming: 2 bases; J trimming: 5 bases; junction bases outside the gene matches: 9. Assay execution took place at the deep level. Sorted-subset replicate PCR reactions contained approximately 190 ng DNA, corresponding to 29,000 or so T cell genomes. The data were produced by immunoSEQ multiplex PCR, yet TCRdb's version contains in-frame clones alone and is incomplete. The sample has about 680,000 clones, around 74% seen once. These data belong to a study of shared clonotypes between healthy human individuals. Study-wide results and caveats: In general, naive subsets displayed greater estimated richness than memory subsets did.

All donors were Caucasian adults living in Nashville, Tennessee. Input material: memory CD4+ T cells sorted from blood. Sample subset: CD45RA-negative fraction. The TCR comes from a woman aged 25 to 39 in good health. The chain is built from TRBV7-9 and TRBJ2-7, with TRBD2 matching 16 bases. The CDR3: CASSLFPGLAGGPNEQYF. CDR3 sequence (DNA): TGTGCCAGCAGCTTATTCCCGGGACTAGCGGGAGGGCCTAACGAGCAGTACTTC.